The 23 T cell receptor beta chains below all came from one sample that was sequenced in a study of blood T cells in healthy people across ages (dated by TCRdb to 2014 to 2015). Library generation was performed with 5' RACE. TCRdb lists the instrument as Illumina HiSeq 2500. The second PCR ran for about 6 to 11 cycles and used a J-beta primer mix along with a sample-barcoded 5' primer. In TCRdb, the public reads were trimmed at Q25 with fastp and aligned with MiXCR, with productive beta chains retained. For every CDR3 protein sequence, its rows merge into one entry that carries the most common genes and DNA. Within this sample are about 1.6 million distinct CDR3 sequences, with roughly a third of them counted one time only. The biggest ten clones account for 11% of the sample. Sequenced: blood. The receptors shown here come from a woman aged 25-40 years in good health.

This clonotype showed up just a few times. The chain has TRBV6-6 and TRBJ1-2; D not resolved. This CDR3 has 14 residues. V was trimmed by 3 bases and J by 1 base, leaving 9 bases between them. Germline V CDR1 and CDR2: MNHNY, SVGAGI (reference sequence). The CDR3 nucleotides are TGTGCCAGCAGTTATCCCGGGATTAACTATGGCTACACCTTC. The encoded protein is CASSYPGINYGYTF.

V is TRBV20-1 and J is TRBJ2-3; D not resolved. There are 16 residues in the CDR3. Trimming cost V 4 bases and J 4 bases, with 21 bases left between them. Germline V gene data show CDR1 as DFQATT and CDR2 as SNEGSKA (reference sequence). CDR3 loop: CSANPPHGVSADTQYF. In DNA form, the CDR3 reads TGCAGTGCTAACCCCCCCCACGGCGTGAGCGCAGATACGCAGTATTTT.

V usage is TRBV11-3 and J usage is TRBJ2-1, with D unresolved. The CDR3 length is 16 residues. V lost 0 bases and J 5 bases, leaving 14 bases between the germline ends. Germline CDR1 SGHNT, CDR2 YENEEA. The CDR3 loop is CASSLDTAPRNNEQFF. The CDR3 bases are TGTGCCAGCAGCTTAGATACAGCACCACGAAACAATGAGCAGTTCTTC.

This chain connects TRBV11-3 to TRBJ2-1; 10 bases match TRBD2. Germline V lookup: CDR1 SGHNT, CDR2 YENEEA. V was clipped by 3 bases and J by 7 bases; unmatched bases: 6. The CDR3 loop spans 15 amino acids. The CDR3 spells CASSLDSGLANEQFF. For the CDR3, the DNA is TGTGCCAGCAGCTTGGACTCGGGACTAGCGAATGAGCAGTTCTTC.

The rearrangement links TRBV7-9 to TRBJ2-3; tentative D call: TRBD1 (6 bases). Trimming pared 4 bases from V and 1 base from J, leaving 9 bases between. The CDR3 runs to 14 residues. Germline loops: CDR1 SEHNR, CDR2 FQNEAQ (reference sequence). The CDR3, as DNA: TGTGCCAGCAGCTGGGACACGCGCACAGATACGCAGTATTTT. It codes for CASSWDTRTDTQYF. The full variable domain, rest sourced from reference TRBV7-9 and TRBJ2-3, is DTGVSQNPRHKITKRGQNVTFRCDPISEHNRLYWYRQTLGQGPEFLTYFQNEAQLEKSRLLSDRFSAERPKGSFSTLEIQRTEQGDSAMYLCASSWDTRTDTQYFGPGTRLTVL.

In the case of this clonotype: One junction end does not reproduce the germline sequence, and a read error may be involved. V and J are TRBV20-1 and TRBJ1-1, with TRBD1 as a possible D gene (5 bases). The V gene's germline CDR1 is DFQATT and CDR2 SNEGSKA (reference sequence). The CDR3 is 10 residues long. The CDR3 region has the DNA TGCAGTGCCATCAGGGTAGAAGTTTTCTTT. The encoded protein is CSAIRVEVFF.

This clonotype was detected only a few times. One end of the junction is discordant with germline, which a read error may explain. The chain combines TRBV4-1 with TRBJ2-4; D unclear. This CDR3 contains 14 residues. The germline CDR1 and CDR2 sequences are MGHRA and YSYEKL. CDR3 DNA: TGCGCCGGCAGCCAAGATTATGGATTGGACATTCAGTACTTC. It codes for CAGSQDYGLDIQYF.

This clonotype appeared a few times. The V gene is TRBV5-1, the J gene TRBJ2-5; D call uncertain. Trimming left V 2 bases short and J 0 bases short, with 11 bases between. The CDR3 extends over 15 amino acids. Germline lookup yields CDR1 SGHRS and CDR2 YFSETQ. CDR3 amino acids: CASSLPGWYQETQYF. The CDR3 DNA sequence: TGCGCCAGCAGCTTACCGGGTTGGTACCAAGAGACCCAGTACTTC. The entire variable domain, with the rest obtained from reference TRBV5-1 and TRBJ2-5, is as follows: KAGVTQTPRYLIKTRGQQVTLSCSPISGHRSVSWYQQTPGQGLQFLFEYFSETQRNKGNFPGRFSGRQFSNSRSEMNVSTLELGDSALYLCASSLPGWYQETQYFGPGTRLLVL.

In the case of this clonotype: The junction shows a germline mismatch at one end, possibly a read error. The chain recombines TRBV18 with TRBJ2-1; 9 nucleotides match TRBD1. This CDR3 region has 15 residues. The germline gives CDR1 KGHSH, CDR2 LQKENI. Written as DNA, the CDR3 is TGTGCCGGCTCACCAGAACCGGGACAGGGCTCTCGTCAGTTCTTC. Translating gives CAGSPEPGQGSRQFF.

Details on this clonotype: Compared with germline, one end of the junction differs, possibly owing to a read error. The chain couples TRBV4-1 to TRBJ2-3, with D hard to call. This CDR3 contains 13 residues. Germline CDR1 is MGHRA and CDR2 is YSYEKL. The CDR3 DNA sequence: TGCGCCAGCGGCCAATCGAGCACGGATACGCAGTATTTT. Translated: CASGQSSTDTQYF.

This chain's CDR3 is CASSLLAGGGTGELFF. For the CDR3, the DNA is TGTGCCAGCAGCCTTCTAGCGGGAGGGGGCACCGGGGAGCTGTTTTTT. The chain uses TRBV28 and TRBJ2-2; TRBD2 aligns across 12 bases. Losses at the gene ends were 6 bases for V and 4 bases for J; bases not matched to a gene: 6. CDR1 and CDR2 from the germline V gene are MDHEN and SYDVKM. The CDR3 is made up of 16 amino acids. Together with reference TRBV28 and TRBJ2-2, the CDR3 gives the full variable domain: DVKVTQSSRYLVKRTGEKVFLECVQDMDHENMFWYRQDPGLGLRLIYFSYDVKMKEKGDIPEGYSVSREKKERFSLILESASTNQTSMYLCASSLLAGGGTGELFFGEGSRLTVL.

The chain carries TRBV7-3 and TRBJ2-5; TRBD2 matches at 15 bases. The CDR3 consists of 19 residues. The junction had 8 bases not matched to a gene; V was cut back by 1 base and J by 2 bases. Germline assignment: CDR1 SGHTA and CDR2 FQGTGA. CDR3 amino acids: CASSLIGTSGRLIQETQYF. The DNA for the CDR3 is TGTGCCAGCAGCTTAATTGGGACTAGCGGGAGGCTGATTCAAGAGACCCAGTACTTC. Looking up the rest from reference TRBV7-3 and TRBJ2-5 gives the full variable domain: GAGVSQTPSNKVTEKGKYVELRCDPISGHTALYWYRQSLGQGPEFLIYFQGTGAADDSGLPNDRFFAVRPEGSVSTLKIQRTERGDSAVYLCASSLIGTSGRLIQETQYFGPGTRLLVL.

V usage is TRBV28 and J usage is TRBJ2-5; maybe TRBD2 (7 bases). V was shortened by 7 bases and J by 5 bases, with 14 bases between the two germline ends. This CDR3 is built from 13 residues. Germline V gene sequence: CDR1 MDHEN, CDR2 SYDVKM. The DNA for the CDR3 is TGTGCCAGCAACACGGGGAGGGGGGAGACCCAGTACTTC. This gives the protein CASNTGRGETQYF.

This clonotype was counted at least ten times. V is TRBV6-1 and J is TRBJ2-7, with D unresolved. Trimming stripped 7 bases from V and 0 bases from J, with 13 bases between. Germline loops: CDR1 MNHNS, CDR2 SASEGT. The length of the CDR3 is 14 residues. The CDR3 here is CASTVWGSSYEQYF. CDR3 nucleotide sequence: TGTGCCAGCACCGTCTGGGGTTCCTCCTACGAGCAGTACTTC.

This clonotype was observed at least ten times. This sequence joins TRBV5-1 and TRBJ2-3, with D possibly being TRBD1 or TRBD2 (6 bases each). CDR1 is SGHRS, CDR2 YFSETQ, per germline. With 0 bases removed from V and 9 bases from J, the gap between germline ends came to 8 bases. This CDR3 has 12 residues. CDR3 loop: CASSLEGGTQYF. The CDR3, as DNA: TGCGCCAGCAGCTTGGAAGGGGGGACGCAGTATTTT.

V gene TRBV5-1 combines with J gene TRBJ2-7; 7 bases line up with TRBD2. CDR3 length: 17 amino acids. Losses at the gene ends were 1 base for V and 0 bases for J; bases not matched to a gene: 10. CDR1 SGHRS and CDR2 YFSETQ come from the germline V gene. CDR3 in DNA: TGCGCCAGCAGCTTGTTGACTAGCCTCTCGAGCTCCTACGAGCAGTACTTC. It yields the protein CASSLLTSLSSSYEQYF.

This clonotype occurred many times. V and J are TRBV10-3 and TRBJ2-7, with 13 nucleotides matching TRBD2. The CDR3 sequence is 16 residues long. The V gene end was trimmed by 3 bases and the J gene end by 5 bases; junction bases not matched to a gene: 7. Germline V gene data show CDR1 as ENHRY and CDR2 as SYGVKD. CDR3 amino acids: CAISDVVTSGRHEQYF. The CDR3 coding sequence is TGTGCCATCAGTGATGTTGTGACTAGCGGGAGGCACGAGCAGTACTTC.

This rearrangement joins TRBV20-1 to TRBJ1-6, with 7 positions matching TRBD1. Germline assignment: CDR1 DFQATT and CDR2 SNEGSKA (reference sequence). V lost 3 bases, J lost 7 bases, and 9 bases stayed unmatched. The CDR3 covers 15 residues. CDR3 nucleotides: TGCAGTGCTAGGACAGGGAGCCTTACGAATTCACCCCTCCACTTT. Translation: CSARTGSLTNSPLHF.

This sequence joins TRBV6-2 or TRBV6-3 and TRBJ2-5; tentative D call: TRBD2 (5 bases). Germline V gene sequence: CDR1 MNHEY, CDR2 SVGEGT. The V end was cut by 7 bases, the J end by 4 bases, with 16 bases between. CDR3 length: 14 residues. The CDR3 coding sequence is TGTGCCAGCAATTCAACTAGGCCATTAGAGACCCAGTACTTC. Its translation: CASNSTRPLETQYF.

The J gene is TRBJ2-3, the V gene TRBV20-1; D remains ambiguous. V lost 2 bases, J lost 2 bases, and 8 bases lay in between. The CDR3 covers 13 residues. Germline CDR1 and CDR2: DFQATT and SNEGSKA (reference sequence). The CDR3 region has the DNA TGCAGTGCTAGACACAGTTACACAGATACGCAGTATTTT. As protein: CSARHSYTDTQYF.

This clonotype was observed once. A read error may account for a junction end that differs from germline. The chain recombines TRBV3-1 with TRBJ2-7; no clear D. CDR1 is LGHDT and CDR2 is YNNKEL in the germline V gene (reference sequence). This CDR3 comprises 15 residues. CDR3 sequence: CASNQDEGTSYEQYF. CDR3 bases: TGTGCCAGCAACCAAGATGAAGGCACCTCCTACGAGCAGTACTTC.

The genes are TRBV29-1 and TRBJ1-6; a weak D match, TRBD1 (5 bases). The V and J ends lost 4 bases and 8 bases respectively, with 12 bases between them. Germline CDR1 and CDR2: SQVTM and ANQGSEA. This CDR3 is 13 amino acids long. CDR3 DNA sequence: TGCAGCGTTGGAGAGGGCAGGGATTCACCCCTCCACTTT. It encodes CSVGEGRDSPLHF. Drawing the rest from reference TRBV29-1 and TRBJ1-6, the complete variable domain is SAVISQKPSRDICQRGTSLTIQCQVDSQVTMMFWYRQQPGQSLTLIATANQGSEATYESGFVIDKFPISRPNLTFSTLTVSNMSPEDSSIYLCSVGEGRDSPLHFGNGTRLTVT.

The genes are TRBV7-9 and TRBJ2-6; D is possibly TRBD1 (6 bases). The V gene lost 6 bases and the J gene lost 4 bases, with 16 bases spanning the gap. Germline CDR1 is SEHNR and CDR2 is FQNEAQ (reference sequence). The CDR3 has 16 residues. The CDR3 loop is CASRHTGTSGANVLTF. In DNA, the CDR3 is TGTGCCAGCAGACATACAGGGACCTCAGGGGCCAACGTCCTGACTTTC.